This TCR beta chain was identified in a study of beta chain features in type 1 diabetes. Study outcomes and limitations: Researchers report that Type 1 diabetes patients had moderately but significantly shorter TCRB CDR3s across all four CD4+ subsets.

The ends lost 3 bases at V and 11 bases at J; junction bases unmatched: 15. The CDR3 covers 14 residues. CDR1 is GTSNPN and CDR2 is SVGIG in the germline V gene (reference sequence). For this clone: Antigen specificity is unknown.

Reverse transcription of all isolated RNA meant that expressed TCRB transcripts were sequenced. Profiling relied on immunoSEQ multiplex PCR, and the TCRdb table lists in-frame clones only, not all of them. Among over 150,000 clones listed, less than 10% were seen once. Sequencing was done on a sample of central memory CD4+ T cells from blood. V usage is TRBV30 and J usage is TRBJ1-1; 7 bases line up with TRBD1. This clonotype originated in a man younger than 35 with type 1 diabetes. In DNA, the CDR3 is TGTGCCTGGAGACATCAGGGGGACCGGGTGACGGCTTTCTTT. Translating it yields CAWRHQGDRVTAFF.